These 22 T cell receptor beta chains came from one sample sequenced in a study of graft-versus-host responses after intestinal transplantation. Generated by immunoSEQ multiplex PCR, the TCRdb table keeps only in-frame clones and is missing some. Among approximately 99,000 clones listed, 85% to 95% were seen once. No antigen has been assigned to these receptors. The specimen comprised unstimulated CD8+ T cells sorted from spleen or lymph node cells, sampled before transplant. These receptors all come from a human donor who was the organ donor for an intestinal transplant.

The CDR3, as DNA: TGTGCCAGCAGTTTGAGCGGGTCCGCCTACGAGCAGTACTTC. It encodes CASSLSGSAYEQYF. This chain links TRBV28 with TRBJ2-7, with D possibly matching TRBD2 (6 bases). Trimming stripped 3 bases from V and 2 bases from J, with 11 bases between. Germline V gives CDR1 MDHEN, CDR2 SYDVKM. The CDR3 loop spans 14 amino acids.

V gene TRBV2 combines with J gene TRBJ2-1; D might be TRBD2 (6 bases). Germline values: CDR1 SNHLY, CDR2 FYNNEI. V was clipped by 4 bases and J by 1 base, with 11 bases between them. This CDR3 has 15 residues. The CDR3 spells CASSGSGRSYNEQFF. The CDR3, as DNA: TGTGCCAGCAGTGGCTCGGGGAGGTCCTACAATGAGCAGTTCTTC.

A single count supports this clone. The rearrangement uses TRBV13 and TRBJ1-2; 7 bases fit TRBD1. Unmatched junction bases numbered 5, after V lost 5 bases and J lost 2 bases. CDR1 PRHDT and CDR2 FYEKMQ come from the germline V gene (reference sequence). The CDR3 is 14 residues long. CDR3 in amino acids: CASSGTDRNYGYTF. DNA of the CDR3: TGTGCCAGCAGCGGAACGGACAGGAACTATGGCTACACCTTC.

This rearrangement joins TRBV27 to TRBJ2-2, with D maybe TRBD2 (5 bases). CDR3 size: 12 residues. V lost 11 bases to trimming and J lost 6 bases, with 13 bases between them. Germline CDR1 is MNHEY and CDR2 is SMNVEV (reference sequence). Here the CDR3 reads CAAEGLPGELFF. The CDR3 DNA follows: TGTGCCGCCGAGGGTTTGCCCGGGGAGCTGTTTTTT.

The genes are TRBV11-2 and TRBJ2-5; perhaps TRBD2 as D (7 bases). With 2 bases removed from V and 5 bases from J, the gap between germline ends came to 9 bases. Germline lookup yields CDR1 SGHAT and CDR2 FQNNGV. This CDR3 is built from 13 residues. The CDR3 DNA reads as TGTGCCAGCAGCTTATGGGGGGGCGAGACCCAGTACTTC. This sequence encodes CASSLWGGETQYF. Combining the CDR3 with reference TRBV11-2 and TRBJ2-5 gives the whole variable domain EAGVAQSPRYKIIEKRQSVAFWCNPISGHATLYWYQQILGQGPKLLIQFQNNGVVDDSQLPKDRFSAERLKGVDSTLKIQPAKLEDSAVYLCASSLWGGETQYFGPGTRLLVL.

This chain connects TRBV7-9 to TRBJ1-4; D is unresolved. The ends were cut back, 1 base at V and 0 bases at J, with 15 bases in the middle. This CDR3 has 18 residues. CDR1 is SEHNR, CDR2 FQNEAQ, per germline (reference sequence). CDR3 DNA: TGTGCCAGCAGCTTAGGACACAGTGGCGTTGCAACTAATGAAAAACTGTTTTTT. Protein sequence: CASSLGHSGVATNEKLFF.

This chain connects TRBV15 to TRBJ2-3; a weak D match, TRBD2 (6 bases). V shed 5 bases and J shed 2 bases, with 14 bases lying between them. The CDR3 extends over 15 amino acids. The V gene's germline CDR1 is LNHNV and CDR2 YYDKDF (reference sequence). CDR3 sequence: CATSGGTGLTDTQYF. The CDR3 bases are TGTGCCACCAGCGGCGGGACCGGGCTCACAGATACGCAGTATTTT.

The chain links TRBV5-1 to TRBJ2-3, with TRBD2 matching 16 bases. The length of the CDR3 is 16 residues. The germline gives CDR1 SGHRS, CDR2 YFSETQ. Trimming cost V 7 bases and J 5 bases; bases outside gene matches: 7. The CDR3 protein is CASEPGLAGGKDTQYF. CDR3 sequence (DNA): TGCGCCAGCGAGCCGGGACTAGCGGGGGGGAAAGATACGCAGTATTTT.

The chain recombines TRBV4-1 with TRBJ1-2; D ambiguous. This CDR3 is 18 amino acids long. Trimming removed 1 base at V and 4 bases at J, with 22 bases between. The germline gives CDR1 MGHRA, CDR2 YSYEKL. In DNA form, the CDR3 reads TGCGCCAGCAGCCAAGTGGGAGGCCAGGACCCAAAACTCTATGGCTACACCTTC. Translation: CASSQVGGQDPKLYGYTF.

This chain joins TRBV29-1 and TRBJ2-5, with TRBD2 matching over 9 bases. Germline V CDR1 and CDR2: SQVTM, ANQGSEA. The CDR3 extends over 17 amino acids. The J segment lost 5 bases and the V segment lost 2 bases, leaving 15 bases of the junction unmatched. CDR3 coding DNA: TGCAGCGTTGAATACCCCCTAGCGGGACCTGAGGGGGAGACCCAGTACTTC. It is translated as CSVEYPLAGPEGETQYF.

This clone was found once. The V call is TRBV5-5, the J call TRBJ1-3; 7 bases are a match to TRBD1. V lost 4 bases, J lost 3 bases, and 7 bases stayed unmatched. CDR3 length: 15 residues. The V gene's germline CDR1 is SGHKS and CDR2 YYEKEE (reference sequence). CDR3 region: CASSESQGIGNTIYF. Written as DNA, the CDR3 is TGTGCCAGCAGCGAATCACAGGGGATTGGAAACACCATATATTTT.

V usage is TRBV6-5 and J usage is TRBJ1-5; D ambiguous. CDR3 length: 14 amino acids. The germline gives CDR1 MNHEY, CDR2 SVGAGI. Trimming left V 2 bases short and J 2 bases short, with 7 bases between. CDR3 sequence reads: CASSYEGGNQPQHF. CDR3 nucleotide sequence: TGTGCCAGCAGTTACGAGGGAGGCAATCAGCCCCAGCATTTT.

The V gene is TRBV30, the J gene TRBJ2-7, with 7 bases that match TRBD2. This CDR3 has 14 amino acids. The germline gives CDR1 GTSNPN, CDR2 SVGIG (reference sequence). With 0 bases clipped from V and 3 bases from J, the junction kept 5 bases outside the gene matches. CDR3 sequence: CAWSVRLAVYEQYF. As DNA, the CDR3 is TGTGCCTGGAGTGTAAGGCTAGCGGTCTACGAGCAGTACTTC.

The CDR3 is CASSHLNTDTQYF. In DNA, the CDR3 is TGCGCCAGCAGCCATCTTAACACAGATACGCAGTATTTT. The gene calls are TRBV4-1 and TRBJ2-3; D gene ambiguous. The CDR3 is 13 residues long. Germline CDR1 reads MGHRA; CDR2 reads YSYEKL. Trimming took off 3 bases at V and 2 bases at J, with 6 bases between the two ends.

This clone was seen only once. V usage is TRBV18 and J usage is TRBJ2-5; D is unresolved. V was pared by 3 bases and J by 5 bases, with 7 bases between. The CDR3 extends over 12 amino acids. Germline V CDR1 and CDR2: KGHSH, LQKENI. CDR3 residues: CASSPSGETQYF. The CDR3 DNA reads TGTGCCAGCTCACCGTCCGGTGAGACCCAGTACTTC.

The V call is TRBV5-3, the J call TRBJ2-3; TRBD1 aligns across 7 bases. TRBV5-3 is classed as an ORF, of uncertain function. The CDR3 is 15 amino acids. The junction had 8 bases not matched to a gene; V was cut back by 4 bases and J by 3 bases. This CDR3 reads CARSLGGRQTDTQYF. The CDR3 DNA is TGTGCCAGAAGCCTAGGGGGCCGTCAGACAGATACGCAGTATTTT.

The chain has TRBV7-6 and TRBJ2-1; D perhaps matches TRBD1 (6 bases). Germline assignment: CDR1 SGHVS and CDR2 FNYEAQ. The CDR3 is made up of 15 amino acids. Trimming shortened V by 4 bases and J by 4 bases, and 14 bases separated the two germline ends. For the CDR3, the DNA is TGTGCCAGCAGCTCCGCCGAGACAGGTTACAATGAGCAGTTCTTC. Its translation is CASSSAETGYNEQFF.

In this sample, this clone turned up once. The chain has TRBV19 and TRBJ1-2; no clear D. In germline, CDR1 is LNHDA, CDR2 SQIVND (reference sequence). The CDR3 loop spans 11 amino acids. Trimming stripped 9 bases from V and 7 bases from J, with 12 bases between. CDR3 DNA: TGTGCCAGCTATAATCGTTTTGGCTACACCTTC. As protein: CASYNRFGYTF.

This chain uses TRBV5-8 with TRBJ2-5, with D perhaps matching TRBD1 (7 bases). Between the trimmed V and J ends, which lost 0 bases and 5 bases, there was a span of 14 bases. CDR1 and CDR2 (germline): SGHTS, YDEGEE. The CDR3 is 15 amino acids. The CDR3 protein is CASSLGGQGGETQYF. For the CDR3, the DNA is TGTGCCAGCAGCTTGGGAGGCCAGGGGGGTGAGACCCAGTACTTC.

The genes are TRBV5-6 and TRBJ2-7, with D possibly being TRBD1 (6 bases). This CDR3 comprises 13 residues. From germline, CDR1 is SGHDT and CDR2 YYEEEE. Deletions cut 4 bases from V and 2 bases from J, with 10 bases between. The CDR3 loop is CASSPGVTYEQYF. DNA for the CDR3: TGTGCCAGCAGCCCAGGGGTAACCTACGAGCAGTACTTC.

J is TRBJ2-3 and V is TRBV6-5; tentatively, D is TRBD1 (6 bases). Germline V gene data show CDR1 as MNHEY and CDR2 as SVGAGI. The CDR3 is 15 amino acids. The V and J ends lost 2 bases and 5 bases respectively, with 14 bases between them. The DNA of the CDR3 is TGTGCCAGCAGTTACGCCGACAGGACGGGAGATACGCAGTATTTT. As protein: CASSYADRTGDTQYF.

The chain carries TRBV6-1 and TRBJ1-3, with D unresolved. CDR1 is MNHNS and CDR2 is SASEGT in the germline V gene. V shed 8 bases and J shed 8 bases, with 22 bases lying between them. CDR3 length equals 15 residues. CDR3 loop: CASLTEQTWRDTIYF. DNA for the CDR3: TGTGCCAGCCTAACCGAGCAGACCTGGAGAGACACCATATATTTT.